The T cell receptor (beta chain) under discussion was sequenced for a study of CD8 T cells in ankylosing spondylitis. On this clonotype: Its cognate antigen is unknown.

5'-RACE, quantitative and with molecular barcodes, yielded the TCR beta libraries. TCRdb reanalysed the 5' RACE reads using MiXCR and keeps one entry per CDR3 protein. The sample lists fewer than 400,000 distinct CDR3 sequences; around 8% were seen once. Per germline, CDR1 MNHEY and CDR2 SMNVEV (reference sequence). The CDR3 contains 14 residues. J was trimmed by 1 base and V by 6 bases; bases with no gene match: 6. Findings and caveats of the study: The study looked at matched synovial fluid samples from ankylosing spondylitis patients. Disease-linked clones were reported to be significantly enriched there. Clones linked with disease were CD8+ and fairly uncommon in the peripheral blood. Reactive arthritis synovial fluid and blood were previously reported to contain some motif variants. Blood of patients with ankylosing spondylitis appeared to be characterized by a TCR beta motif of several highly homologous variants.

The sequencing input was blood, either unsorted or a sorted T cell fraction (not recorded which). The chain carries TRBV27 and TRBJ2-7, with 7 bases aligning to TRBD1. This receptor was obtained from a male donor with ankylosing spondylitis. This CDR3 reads CASRSNRGSYEQYF. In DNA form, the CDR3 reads TGTGCCAGCAGATCAAACAGGGGTTCCTACGAGCAGTACTTC.